Listed below are T cell receptor beta chains from one sample, sequenced in a study of blood T cells in healthy people across ages. A single record per CDR3 protein comes from TCRdb applying MiXCR to the 5' RACE reads. In the table there are roughly 1.9 million distinct CDR3 sequences, about two fifths of which are singletons. Input material: blood. The receptors shown here come from a human donor in good health. Each CDR3 is given with its conserved first and last residue. A D gene is named only where the DNA matches it firmly. Only some rows state a clone size, as once, few, many or a class for expanded clones.

abundance | j_gene | d_gene | v_gene | CDR3nt | CDR3aa
- | TRBJ2-3 | TRBD2 | TRBV11-2 | TGTGCCAGCAGCATTCTAGCGGGGAGAAACTTGGTGGATACGCAGTATTTT | CASSILAGRNLVDTQYF
few | TRBJ2-7 | TRBD1 | TRBV5-6 | TGTGCCAGCAGCTTGGGAGGAGGACAGGGGGCCTACGAGCAGTACTTC | CASSLGGGQGAYEQYF
few | TRBJ1-5 | - | TRBV2 | TGTGCCAGCAGCACCCCCGGGAGCAATCAGCCCCAGCATTTT | CASSTPGSNQPQHF
- | TRBJ2-1 | - | TRBV11-2 | TGTGCCAGCAGCTTAGATCGGGGGCCTAGCGACTCCTACAATGAGCAGTTCTTC | CASSLDRGPSDSYNEQFF
few | TRBJ2-7 | - | TRBV25-1 | TGTGCCAGCAGTGAATCAGGGACCCCCGGACTATACGAGCAGTACTTC | CASSESGTPGLYEQYF
few | TRBJ2-7 | - | TRBV9 | TGTGCCAGCAGCGTAGGGCTCCCGGGCTCCTACGAGCAGTACTTC | CASSVGLPGSYEQYF
- | TRBJ2-5 | - | TRBV7-2 | TGTGCCAGCAGCCGACGAGAGCGGGCCCAGTACTTC | CASSRRERAQYF
many | TRBJ1-5 | TRBD1 | TRBV7-2 | TGTGCCAGCAGTTTAGGCAGGGGGCAGCCCCAGCATTTT | CASSLGRGQPQHF
- | TRBJ2-1 | - | TRBV7-2 | TGTGCCAGCAGCTTATTACCGGCCACGAGCTCCTACAATGAGCAGTTCTTC | CASSLLPATSSYNEQFF
- | TRBJ2-1 | - | TRBV9 | TGTGCCAGCAGCGTAGGGTCCCGAGGTTTCAATGAGCAGTTCTTC | CASSVGSRGFNEQFF
- | TRBJ1-2 | - | TRBV3-1 | TGTGCCAGCAGCCAAGGAGCGGGGACCCACTATGGCTACACCTTC | CASSQGAGTHYGYTF
- | TRBJ2-7 | - | TRBV28 | TGTGCCAGCACCATCCATCACAACGGCCTTTCCGAGCAGTACTTC | CASTIHHNGLSEQYF
- | TRBJ2-3 | - | TRBV9 | TGTGCCAGCAGTGGGGCTACGGGGACAGATACGCAGTATTTT | CASSGATGTDTQYF
few | TRBJ1-5 | - | TRBV5-5 | TGTGCCAGCAGCTTGGACCCGGGCCCTAGCAATCAGCCCCAGCATTTT | CASSLDPGPSNQPQHF
- | TRBJ2-5 | - | TRBV28 | TGTGCCAGCAGTTCTCCCCGGACAACAGAGACCCAGTACTTC | CASSSPRTTETQYF
- | TRBJ1-5 | TRBD1 | TRBV6-2/TRBV6-3 | TGTGCCAGCGCAGGGACAGGGGGCGGGCAGCCCCAGCATTTT | CASAGTGGGQPQHF
few | TRBJ2-7 | TRBD1 | TRBV20-1 | TGCAGTGCTAGGGGACAGGCACCCTACGAGCAGTACTTC | CSARGQAPYEQYF
- | TRBJ2-4 | TRBD2 | TRBV20-1 | TGCAGTGCTAGACATCTGCGACTAGGGAGGGGTGAGCAGTACTTC | CSARHLRLGRGEQYF
- | TRBJ2-3 | - | TRBV29-1 | TGCAGCGCCTCGGTAGGCACAGATACGCAGTATTTT | CSASVGTDTQYF
- | TRBJ1-5 | - | TRBV7-8 | TGTGCCAGCAGCTTAGCTGCTTCCTATCAGCCCCAGCATTTT | CASSLAASYQPQHF
few | TRBJ2-5 | TRBD1 | TRBV24-1 | TGTGCCACCAGTGAAGACAGGGTAGGGTTTCAAGAGACCCAGTACTTC | CATSEDRVGFQETQYF
- | TRBJ2-3 | - | TRBV5-4 | TGTGCCAGCAGCCCGACAGGGGAGGGAGGGGATACGCAGTATTTT | CASSPTGEGGDTQYF
- | TRBJ2-7 | - | TRBV21-1 | TGTGCCAGCAGCAAAGGCAGAACCAACGAGCAGTACTTC | CASSKGRTNEQYF